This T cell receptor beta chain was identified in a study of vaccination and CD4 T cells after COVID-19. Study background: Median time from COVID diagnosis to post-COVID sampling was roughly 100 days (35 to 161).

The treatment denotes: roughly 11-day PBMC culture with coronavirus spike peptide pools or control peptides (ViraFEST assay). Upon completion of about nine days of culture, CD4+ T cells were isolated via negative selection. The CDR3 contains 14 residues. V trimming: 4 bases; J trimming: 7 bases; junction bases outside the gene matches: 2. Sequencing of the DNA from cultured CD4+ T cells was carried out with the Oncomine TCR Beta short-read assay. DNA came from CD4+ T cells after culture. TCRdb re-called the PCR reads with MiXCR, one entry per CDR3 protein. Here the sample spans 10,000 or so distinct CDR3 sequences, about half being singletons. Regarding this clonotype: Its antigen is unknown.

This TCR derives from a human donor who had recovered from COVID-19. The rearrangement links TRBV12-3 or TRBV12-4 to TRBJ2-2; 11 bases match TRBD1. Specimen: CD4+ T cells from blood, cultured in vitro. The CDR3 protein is CASSWTGGFGELFF. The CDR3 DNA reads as TGTGCCAGCAGTTGGACAGGGGGCTTCGGGGAGCTGTTTTTT.